The TCR beta chain described here comes from a study of cytomegalovirus exposure and HLA in healthy donors. This clone was detected a few times. The V and J ends lost 7 bases and 3 bases respectively, with 18 bases between them. The CDR3 extends over 15 amino acids. In germline, CDR1 is MDHEN, CDR2 SYDVKM. With 60 Vbeta and 13 Jbeta primers, the PCR was carried out. Data came from immunoSEQ multiplex PCR; TCRdb stores just in-frame clones and leaves some out. Of about 160,000 clones listed, roughly 65% are singletons. The receptor's source is a man aged 18 to 35 in good health and CMV-seropositive. Sequencing was carried out using PBMCs. The chain joins TRBV28 to TRBJ2-5, with a possible D match to TRBD2 (6 bases). The CDR3 spells CASTARAGEEETQYF. The CDR3 nucleotides are TGTGCCAGCACCGCCCGTGCCGGGGAGGAAGAGACCCAGTACTTC.